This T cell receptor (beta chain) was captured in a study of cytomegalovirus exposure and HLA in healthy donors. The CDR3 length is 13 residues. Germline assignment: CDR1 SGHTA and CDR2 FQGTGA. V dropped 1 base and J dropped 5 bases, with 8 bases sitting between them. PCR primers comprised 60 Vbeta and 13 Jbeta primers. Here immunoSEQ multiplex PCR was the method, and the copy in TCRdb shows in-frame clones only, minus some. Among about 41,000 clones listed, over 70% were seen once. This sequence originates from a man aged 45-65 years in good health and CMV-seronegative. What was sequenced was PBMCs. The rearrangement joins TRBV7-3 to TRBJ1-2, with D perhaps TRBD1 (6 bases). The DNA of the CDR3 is TGTGCCAGCAGCTTAAGCAGGGGTTATGGCTACACCTTC. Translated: CASSLSRGYGYTF.